These 14 T cell receptor beta chains originate from one sample sequenced in a study of response to subunit inactivated influenza vaccine. MiXCR, applied by TCRdb to the RT-PCR reads, yields one record per CDR3 protein. Among some 300,000 distinct CDR3 sequences listed, roughly 22% were seen once. Sequencing used PBMCs from blood, obtained roughly 20 months after vaccination. These receptors all come from a man aged 50 to 69 who received an inactivated influenza vaccine.

V gene TRBV10-3 combines with J gene TRBJ2-7; D could derive from TRBD1 or TRBD2 (5 bases each). The V gene lost 1 base and the J gene lost 4 bases, with 5 bases spanning the gap. The CDR3 sequence is 12 residues long. Germline CDR1 reads ENHRY; CDR2 reads SYGVKD. Written as DNA, the CDR3 is TGTGCCATCAGTGAGTGGGGGTACGAGCAGTACTTC. Protein product: CAISEWGYEQYF.

The J gene is TRBJ2-3, the V gene TRBV24-1; a possible D gene is TRBD1 (5 bases). V was cut by 5 bases and J by 2 bases, with 7 bases left in between. The CDR3 extends over 13 amino acids. Germline CDR1 and CDR2: KGHDR and SFDVKD. CDR3 nucleotides: TGTGCCACCAGTGTCAGGGCCACAGATACGCAGTATTTT. Its protein is CATSVRATDTQYF.

In its sample, this clonotype was seen a few times. This sequence joins TRBV29-1 and TRBJ1-1; D remains ambiguous. Germline lookup yields CDR1 SQVTM and CDR2 ANQGSEA. The CDR3 consists of 12 residues. V shed 7 bases and J shed 3 bases, with 12 bases lying between them. The CDR3 DNA reads TGCAGCGCATCGGAGGGCGACACTGAAGCTTTCTTT. Protein sequence: CSASEGDTEAFF.

For this clonotype: One end of the junction varies from germline; a read error may be responsible. The CDR3 loop is CAISLVEIWTDSNTEAFF. In DNA, the CDR3 is TGTGCCATCAGTTTAGTGGAAATATGGACAGACTCGAACACTGAAGCTTTCTTT. The chain couples TRBV12-3 or TRBV12-4 to TRBJ1-1; perhaps TRBD1 as D (6 bases). CDR3 length: 18 amino acids.

This clonotype was recorded a few times. This rearrangement joins TRBV5-5 to TRBJ2-4, with 9 positions matching TRBD1. V lost 4 bases and J lost 6; bases outside the gene matches: 8. Germline V CDR1 and CDR2: SGHKS, YYEKEE (reference sequence). This CDR3 comprises 15 residues. CDR3 residues: CASSLAPGQGNIQYF. The CDR3 region has the DNA TGTGCCAGCAGCCTGGCTCCGGGACAGGGAAACATTCAGTACTTC.

The gene calls are TRBV5-1 and TRBJ2-6; D is ambiguous. V lost 1 base and J lost 2, with 4 bases in between. Germline V gene lookup returns CDR1 SGHRS and CDR2 YFSETQ. The CDR3 spans 14 residues. CDR3 residues: CASSLTAGANVLTF. In nucleotides, the CDR3 is TGCGCCAGCAGCTTGACAGCTGGGGCCAACGTCCTGACTTTC.

This clonotype was recorded once. This sequence joins TRBV29-1 and TRBJ2-7, with 8 bases identical to TRBD2. The CDR3 is 13 residues long. Unmatched junction bases numbered 11, after V lost 6 bases and J lost 7 bases. The germline CDR1 and CDR2 sequences are SQVTM and ANQGSEA. The CDR3 here is CSVRRGGGSEQYF. The DNA for the CDR3 is TGCAGCGTCCGCCGGGGGGGTGGGTCGGAGCAGTACTTC.

This chain uses TRBV28 with TRBJ1-1; D uncertain. V lost 5 bases and J lost 0, with 13 bases in between. The CDR3 loop spans 15 amino acids. Germline values: CDR1 MDHEN, CDR2 SYDVKM. This chain's CDR3 is CASSPPVGMNTEAFF. The CDR3 DNA is TGTGCCAGCAGTCCACCAGTGGGGATGAACACTGAAGCTTTCTTT.

This clonotype has a handful of counts. The chain links TRBV20-1 to TRBJ2-7, with TRBD2 as a possible D gene (5 bases). This CDR3 region has 13 residues. The ends were cut back, 6 bases at V and 3 bases at J, with 15 bases in the middle. Germline assignment: CDR1 DFQATT and CDR2 SNEGSKA (reference sequence). The CDR3 loop reads CSATDSWGYEQYF. CDR3 DNA: TGCAGTGCCACGGACTCTTGGGGCTACGAGCAGTACTTC.

DNA for the CDR3: TGCAGTGCCAGACTCCCGGGAGTAGATACGCAGTATTTT. This sequence encodes CSARLPGVDTQYF. The chain recombines TRBV20-1 with TRBJ2-3; TRBD2 might be the D (6 bases). The CDR3 extends over 13 amino acids. V was shortened by 6 bases and J by 5 bases, with 15 bases between the two germline ends. The germline V gene encodes CDR1 DFQATT and CDR2 SNEGSKA (reference sequence).

This clonotype was seen many times. This chain joins TRBV5-8 and TRBJ1-2; the D gene is possibly TRBD1 (5 bases). The V end lost 4 bases, the J end lost 5 bases, and 15 bases lay between the germline ends. The CDR3 consists of 14 residues. The germline V gene encodes CDR1 SGHTS and CDR2 YDEGEE. CDR3 coding DNA: TGTGCCAGCAGCCGCCCGGGGCTAGCGTATGGCTACACCTTC. It encodes CASSRPGLAYGYTF.

This clonotype was detected many times. The rearrangement links TRBV18 to TRBJ1-1; D gene unclear. Germline CDR1 and CDR2: KGHSH and LQKENI. CDR3 length: 14 residues. Trimming cost V 2 bases and J 1 base, with 8 bases left between them. Here the CDR3 DNA reads TGTGCCAGCTCACCAGTCTCGGCGAACACTGAAGCTTTCTTT. Translated: CASSPVSANTEAFF.

This chain joins TRBV2 and TRBJ1-5; D ambiguous. The germline gives CDR1 SNHLY, CDR2 FYNNEI. Trimming cost V 6 bases and J 2 bases, with 8 bases left between them. CDR3 length: 13 residues. The CDR3 DNA follows: TGTGCCAGCAGGATGGGTGGCAATCAGCCCCAGCATTTT. This sequence encodes CASRMGGNQPQHF.

This clonotype was seen repeatedly, ten times or more. This rearrangement joins TRBV27 to TRBJ1-2; TRBD1 matches at 12 bases. The V segment lost 4 bases and the J segment 3 bases; nucleotides outside the gene matches: 6. The germline gives CDR1 MNHEY, CDR2 SMNVEV (reference sequence). The CDR3 is 16 residues long. DNA of the CDR3: TGTGCCAGCAGTTATGCGGGACAGGGGGCTTACTATGGCTACACCTTC. It codes for CASSYAGQGAYYGYTF.